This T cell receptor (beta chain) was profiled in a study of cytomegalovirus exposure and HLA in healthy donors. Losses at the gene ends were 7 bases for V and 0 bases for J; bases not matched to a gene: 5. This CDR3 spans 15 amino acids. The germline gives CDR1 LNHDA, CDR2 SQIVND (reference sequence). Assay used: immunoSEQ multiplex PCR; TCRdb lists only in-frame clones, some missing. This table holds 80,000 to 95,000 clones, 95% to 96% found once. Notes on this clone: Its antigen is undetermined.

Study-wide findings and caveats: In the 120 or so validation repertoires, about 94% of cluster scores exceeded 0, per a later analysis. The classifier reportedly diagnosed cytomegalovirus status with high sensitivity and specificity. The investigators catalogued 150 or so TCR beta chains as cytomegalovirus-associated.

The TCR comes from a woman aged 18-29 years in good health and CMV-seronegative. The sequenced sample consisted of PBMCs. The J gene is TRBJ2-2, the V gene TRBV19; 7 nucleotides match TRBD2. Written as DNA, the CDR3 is TGTGCCAGTAAGGGACGGGAGGCGAACACCGGGGAGCTGTTTTTT. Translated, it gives CASKGREANTGELFF.